This TCR beta chain was sequenced for a study of blood T cell repertoires in COVID-19. About the study: Sources were T cells, B-cell-depleted T cells, or PBMCs; the material itself was cDNA or gDNA.

Germline CDR1 SGHVS, CDR2 FQNEAQ. The V end was cut by 5 bases, the J end by 4 bases, with 8 bases between. CDR3 size: 12 residues. The protocol was immunoSEQ multiplex PCR, while the TCRdb copy is restricted to in-frame clones and leaves out a portion. The top ten clones hold 8% to 9.5% of a sample with approximately 250,000 clones, around 82% of them seen once. The V and J genes are TRBV7-8 and TRBJ1-2, with D possibly being TRBD1 (6 bases). This TCR came from a human donor in a cohort sampled during active COVID-19. The material sequenced was peripheral blood. The CDR3 coding sequence is TGTGCCAGCAGCCCGGACAGCTATGGCTACACCTTC. Translating gives CASSPDSYGYTF.